This T cell receptor beta chain was sequenced during a study of shared clonotypes between healthy human individuals (TCRdb year 2020). Study-level background: The cohort comprised a couple of women and a few men aged 18 to 49 years. To increase sequencing depth and limit assay-specific biases, TCR repertoire library preparation and sequencing were carried out by different laboratories using diverse techniques. Each donor's leukapheresis produced roughly between about 0.8 and 8.9 billion PBMCs. To estimate repertoire size and how much clonotype sharing occurs between individuals, the study deeply sequenced the blood TCR repertoires of a handful of healthy adults. Overall study results and their limits: The genetic and exposure-history diversity represented was limited by the small number of donors. Sampling was restricted to blood, and TCR repertoires in tissue are likely to differ from TCR repertoires in blood. Pairwise subsampling indicated that sequencing depth was expected to affect the degree of clonotype sharing among donors.

A remark on this clone: The antigen this receptor binds is unknown. Within one base of it there is no much larger clone, and no base qualities were kept.

CDR1 is given as MDHEN and CDR2 as SYDVKM, both from the germline V gene. V and J are truncated by 3 bases and 7 bases respectively, leaving an intervening sequence of 15 bases. The CDR3 starts with the cysteine, ends with the phenylalanine, and has 14 residues. Only the CDR3 portion is preserved as DNA: 42 bases, with reading frame beginning at the first base. TCR CDR3 regions were amplified from genomic DNA by multiplex PCR using the deep immunoSEQ assay. Extracted genomic DNA from each cell subset was spread evenly across all wells of several immunoSEQ 96-well plates, with each plate serving as a replicate. For unsorted PBMC, around 300 ng of genomic DNA, equivalent to about 30,000 T cell genomes, went into each replicate PCR. Genomic DNA from unsorted PBMC was sequenced over ten immunoSEQ deep assay plates. The purified libraries were quantified using a Qubit 3.0 fluorometer, sized with a Bioanalyzer 2100, and then quantified again using the KAPA Library Quantification kit. Each immunoSEQ 96-well plate was sequenced on its own single-read 150-cycle Illumina NextSeq 550 flow cell. The study's processing was this. Because the immunoSEQ output held only junctional sequences and lacked quality scores, the filtering could not match the filtering applied to full-length reads. To assign V/J genes and CDR3, sequences were annotated against IMGT germline references using PyIR, a Python wrapper for IgBLAST v1.9. Reads with weak V/J assignments (E-value above 1e-6), missing CDR3, stop codons, out-of-frame junctions, or ambiguous translated residues were removed. V3J clonotypes were defined as sequences sharing an identical inferred V gene, J gene, and CDR3 amino acid sequence. Percentage overlap between repertoires was calculated by dividing the number of shared unique clonotypes by the size of the smaller repertoire. Richness of each repertoire was evaluated using RTK rarefaction, the Chao1 estimator, and Recon v2.1 estimates of unobserved clonotypes. TCRdb mirrors the immuneACCESS table, restricted to in-frame sequences. Some clones are absent from its copies; in checked studies, under half trace to an unresolved V gene, and the reason for the others is unknown. V and J calls and clone size follow that table, whereas D and trimming were derived from the DNA. Counted in this sample were around 530,000 clones; just over 75% of them appeared once. Together, the top ten hold about 12% of the sample.

The donors were healthy, HIV-negative adults with no recently reported acute infections or vaccinations. Every donor was a Caucasian adult living in Nashville, Tennessee, USA. For unsorted samples, tens of millions of PBMCs were counted, and genomic DNA was extracted using the QIAamp DNA Blood Mini kit. Blood was obtained by leukapheresis, after which PBMCs were separated by Ficoll-Histopaque density gradient centrifugation and cryopreserved in liquid nitrogen vapor phase. This sequence originates from a woman in her thirties or forties in good health. Some clones in this sample may be carry-over from other donors' samples. The source material was PBMCs. The chain joins TRBV28 to TRBJ1-2, with no confident D gene call. The nucleotides read TGTGCCAGCAGTTTCTCCGGCCCAGGCATTGGCTACACCTTC. The resulting protein is CASSFSGPGIGYTF.